This T cell receptor (beta chain) was documented in a study of graft-versus-host responses after intestinal transplantation. CDR1 is MGHRA and CDR2 is YSYEKL in the germline V gene. CDR3 length: 15 residues. Deletions cut 1 base from V and 7 bases from J, with 14 bases between. Clones were sequenced by immunoSEQ multiplex PCR, and TCRdb holds only the in-frame ones, with some missing. Of tens of thousands of clones in the sample, about 81% were seen once. Regarding this clone: As yet, its antigen is unknown.

The chain has TRBV4-1 and TRBJ2-1; D might be TRBD1 (5 bases). This material consisted of unstimulated CD4+ T cells sorted from spleen or lymph node cells, taken before intestinal transplant. The TCR comes from a human donor who received an intestinal transplant. The CDR3 DNA reads as TGCGCCAGCAGCCAAGTCGGGCAGGGCCTTAATGAGCAGTTCTTC. Translating it yields CASSQVGQGLNEQFF.